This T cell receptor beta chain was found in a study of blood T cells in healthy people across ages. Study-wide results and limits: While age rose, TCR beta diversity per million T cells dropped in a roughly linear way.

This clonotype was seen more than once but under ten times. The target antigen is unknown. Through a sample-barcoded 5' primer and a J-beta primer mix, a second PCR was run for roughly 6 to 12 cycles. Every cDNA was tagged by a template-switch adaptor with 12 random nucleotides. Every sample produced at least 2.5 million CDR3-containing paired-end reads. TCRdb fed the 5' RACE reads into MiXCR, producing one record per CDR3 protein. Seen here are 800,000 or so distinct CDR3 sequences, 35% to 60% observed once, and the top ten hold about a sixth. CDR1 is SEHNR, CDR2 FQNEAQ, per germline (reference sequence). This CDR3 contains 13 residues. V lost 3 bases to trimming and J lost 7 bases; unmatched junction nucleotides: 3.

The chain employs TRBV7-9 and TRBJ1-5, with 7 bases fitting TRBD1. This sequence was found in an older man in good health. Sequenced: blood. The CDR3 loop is CASSLPGGQPQHF. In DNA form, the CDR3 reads TGTGCCAGCAGCTTGCCAGGGGGGCAGCCCCAGCATTTT.